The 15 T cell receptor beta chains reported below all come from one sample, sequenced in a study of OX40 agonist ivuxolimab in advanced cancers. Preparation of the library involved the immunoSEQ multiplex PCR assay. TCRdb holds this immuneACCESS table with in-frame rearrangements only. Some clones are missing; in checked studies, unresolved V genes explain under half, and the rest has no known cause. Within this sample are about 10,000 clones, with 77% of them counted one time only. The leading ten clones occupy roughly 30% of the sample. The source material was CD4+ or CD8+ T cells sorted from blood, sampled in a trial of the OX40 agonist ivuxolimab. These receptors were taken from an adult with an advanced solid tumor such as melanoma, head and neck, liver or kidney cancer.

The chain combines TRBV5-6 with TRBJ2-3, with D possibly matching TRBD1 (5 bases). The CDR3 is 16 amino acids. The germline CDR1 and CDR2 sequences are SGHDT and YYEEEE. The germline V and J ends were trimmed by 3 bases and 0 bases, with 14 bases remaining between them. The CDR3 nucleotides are TGTGCCAGCAGCTCAGGGTGGGCTCACAGCACAGATACGCAGTATTTT. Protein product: CASSSGWAHSTDTQYF.

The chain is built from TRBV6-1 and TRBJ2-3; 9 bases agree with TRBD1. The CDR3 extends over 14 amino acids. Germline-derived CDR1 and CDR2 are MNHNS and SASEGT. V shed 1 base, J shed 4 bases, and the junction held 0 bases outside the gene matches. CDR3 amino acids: CASSEGQGADTQYF. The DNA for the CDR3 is TGTGCCAGCAGTGAAGGACAGGGGGCAGATACGCAGTATTTT.

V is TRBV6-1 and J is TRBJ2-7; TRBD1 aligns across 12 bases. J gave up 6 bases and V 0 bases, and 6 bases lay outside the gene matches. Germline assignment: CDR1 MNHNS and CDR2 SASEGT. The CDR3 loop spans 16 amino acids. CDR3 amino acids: CASSEAAGQGAVEQYF. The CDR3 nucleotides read TGTGCCAGCAGTGAAGCAGCGGGACAGGGGGCTGTCGAGCAGTACTTC.

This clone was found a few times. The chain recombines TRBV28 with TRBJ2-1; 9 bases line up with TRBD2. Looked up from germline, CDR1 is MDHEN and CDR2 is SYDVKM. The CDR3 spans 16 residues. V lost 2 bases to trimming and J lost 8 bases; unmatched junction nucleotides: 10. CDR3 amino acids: CASSLVSGRSHDEQFF. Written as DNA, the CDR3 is TGTGCCAGCAGTTTAGTCAGCGGGAGGTCTCACGATGAGCAGTTCTTC. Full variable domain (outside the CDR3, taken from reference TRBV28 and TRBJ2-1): DVKVTQSSRYLVKRTGEKVFLECVQDMDHENMFWYRQDPGLGLRLIYFSYDVKMKEKGDIPEGYSVSREKKERFSLILESASTNQTSMYLCASSLVSGRSHDEQFFGPGTRLTVL.

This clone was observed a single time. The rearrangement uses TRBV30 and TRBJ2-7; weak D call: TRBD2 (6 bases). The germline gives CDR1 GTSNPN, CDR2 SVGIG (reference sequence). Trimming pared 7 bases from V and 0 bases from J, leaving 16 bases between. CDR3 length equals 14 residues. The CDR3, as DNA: TGTGCCTCCATGACCACGGGGGTCTCCTACGAGCAGTACTTC. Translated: CASMTTGVSYEQYF. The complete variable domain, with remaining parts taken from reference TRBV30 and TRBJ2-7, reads SQTIHQWPATLVQPVGSPLSLECTVEGTSNPNLYWYRQAAGRGLQLLFYSVGIGQISSEVPQNLSASRPQDRQFILSSKKLLLSDSGFYLCASMTTGVSYEQYFGPGTRLTVT.

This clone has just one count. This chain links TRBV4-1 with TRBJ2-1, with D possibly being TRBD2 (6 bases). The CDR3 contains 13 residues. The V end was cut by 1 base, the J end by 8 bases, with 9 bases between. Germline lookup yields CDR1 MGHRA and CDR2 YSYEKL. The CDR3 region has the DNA TGCGCCAGCAGCCAAGGACTAGTGGATGAGCAGTTCTTC. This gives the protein CASSQGLVDEQFF.

The CDR3 is CASSQSPRNTEAFF. The CDR3 DNA reads TGCGCCAGCAGCCAATCACCTCGGAACACTGAAGCTTTCTTT. The V call is TRBV4-1, the J call TRBJ1-1; D is ambiguous. Between the trimmed V and J ends, which lost 2 bases and 1 base, there was a span of 8 bases. Germline V gene data show CDR1 as MGHRA and CDR2 as YSYEKL. This CDR3 has 14 residues.

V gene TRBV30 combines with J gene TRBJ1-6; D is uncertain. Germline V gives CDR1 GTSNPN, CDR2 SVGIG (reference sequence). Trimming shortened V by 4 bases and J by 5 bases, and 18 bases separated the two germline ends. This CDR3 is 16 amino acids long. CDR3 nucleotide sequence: TGTGCCTGGACCCCCCGGGAGGGCGGTGATAATTCACCCCTCCACTTT. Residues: CAWTPREGGDNSPLHF.

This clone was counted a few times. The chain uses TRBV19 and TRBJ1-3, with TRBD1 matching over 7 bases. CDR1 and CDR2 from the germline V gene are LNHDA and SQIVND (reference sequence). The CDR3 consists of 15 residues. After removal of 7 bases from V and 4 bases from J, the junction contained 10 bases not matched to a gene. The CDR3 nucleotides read TGTGCCAGTAAATCCCACAGGGGAAGCGGAAACACCATATATTTT. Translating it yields CASKSHRGSGNTIYF.

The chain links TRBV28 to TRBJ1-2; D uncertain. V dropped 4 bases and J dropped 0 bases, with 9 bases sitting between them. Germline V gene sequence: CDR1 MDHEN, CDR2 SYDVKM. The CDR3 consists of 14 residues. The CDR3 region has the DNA TGTGCCAGCAGTTCTCCCTCCTCTAACTATGGCTACACCTTC. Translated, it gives CASSSPSSNYGYTF.

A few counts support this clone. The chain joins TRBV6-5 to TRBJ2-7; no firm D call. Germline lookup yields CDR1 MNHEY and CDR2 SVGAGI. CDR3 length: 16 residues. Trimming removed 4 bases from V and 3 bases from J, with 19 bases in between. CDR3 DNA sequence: TGTGCCAGCAGTTTCTCTCGGACCCTGGGGAACTACGAGCAGTACTTC. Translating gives CASSFSRTLGNYEQYF.

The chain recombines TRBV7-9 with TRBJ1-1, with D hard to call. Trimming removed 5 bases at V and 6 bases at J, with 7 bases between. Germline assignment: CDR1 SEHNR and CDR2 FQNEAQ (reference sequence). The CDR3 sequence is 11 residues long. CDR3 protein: CASSPDPEAFF. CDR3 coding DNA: TGTGCCAGCAGCCCGGACCCTGAAGCTTTCTTT. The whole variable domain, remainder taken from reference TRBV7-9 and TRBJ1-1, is DTGVSQNPRHKITKRGQNVTFRCDPISEHNRLYWYRQTLGQGPEFLTYFQNEAQLEKSRLLSDRFSAERPKGSFSTLEIQRTEQGDSAMYLCASSPDPEAFFGQGTRLTVV.

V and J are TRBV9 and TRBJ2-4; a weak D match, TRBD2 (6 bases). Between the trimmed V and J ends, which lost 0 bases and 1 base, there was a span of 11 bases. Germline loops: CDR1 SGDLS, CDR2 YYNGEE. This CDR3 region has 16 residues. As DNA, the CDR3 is TGTGCCAGCAGCGTAGATTCGGGGAGGGCCAAAAACATTCAGTACTTC. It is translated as CASSVDSGRAKNIQYF.

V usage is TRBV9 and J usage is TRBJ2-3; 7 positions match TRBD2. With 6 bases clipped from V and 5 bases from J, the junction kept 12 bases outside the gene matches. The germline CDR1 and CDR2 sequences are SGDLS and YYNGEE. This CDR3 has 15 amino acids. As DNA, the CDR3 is TGTGCCAGCACTCTTGGGGGGAGGGCTGTAGATACGCAGTATTTT. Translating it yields CASTLGGRAVDTQYF.

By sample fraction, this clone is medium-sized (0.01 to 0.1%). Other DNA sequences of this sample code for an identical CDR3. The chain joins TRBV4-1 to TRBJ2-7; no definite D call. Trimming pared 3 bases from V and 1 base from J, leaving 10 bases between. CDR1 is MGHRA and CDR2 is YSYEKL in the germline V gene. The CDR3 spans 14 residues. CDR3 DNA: TGCGCCAGCAGCCAGACATCGTTATCCTACGAGCAGTACTTC. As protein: CASSQTSLSYEQYF.